Listed below are T cell receptor beta chains from one sample, sequenced in a study of blood T cell repertoires in COVID-19. Assay: immunoSEQ multiplex PCR; the TCRdb copy retains only in-frame clones and omits some. The repertoire includes tens of thousands of clones, 84% of them detected once, and about 4% sits in the top ten. The sequencing sample was made of peripheral blood. Every receptor here comes from a man aged 45-65 years with active COVID-19. Both conserved end residues are part of each CDR3. Each record gives: J gene, V gene, CDR3 length, CDR3 protein.

j_gene: TRBJ1-1
v_gene: TRBV13
len: 13
CDR3aa: CASSLEGVTEAFF

j_gene: TRBJ2-3
v_gene: TRBV27
len: 13
CDR3aa: CASSLGDTDTQYF

j_gene: TRBJ2-7
v_gene: TRBV10-3
len: 15
CDR3aa: CAISERRDKNYEQYF

j_gene: TRBJ1-1
v_gene: TRBV19
len: 13
CDR3aa: CASIQGGGTEAFF

j_gene: TRBJ1-1
v_gene: TRBV4-1
len: 20
CDR3aa: CASSQDRKGTGGAGGTEAFF

j_gene: TRBJ1-1
v_gene: TRBV6-5
len: 16
CDR3aa: CASSYSSGKENTEAFF

j_gene: TRBJ2-5
v_gene: TRBV5-1
len: 12
CDR3aa: CASRPGFETQYF

j_gene: TRBJ1-5
v_gene: TRBV5-6
len: 13
CDR3aa: CATSNGGNQPQHF

j_gene: TRBJ1-6
v_gene: TRBV3-1/TRBV3-2
len: 14
CDR3aa: CASSQGQNNSPLHF

j_gene: TRBJ1-1
v_gene: TRBV6-5
len: 15
CDR3aa: CASGMGLNSDTEAFF

j_gene: TRBJ2-7
v_gene: TRBV7-6
len: 15
CDR3aa: CASSLAATLSYEQYF

j_gene: TRBJ1-2
v_gene: TRBV2
len: 13
CDR3aa: CARGQGRAYRYTF

j_gene: TRBJ2-1
v_gene: TRBV2
len: 13
CDR3aa: CASSRQGDNEQFF

j_gene: TRBJ2-1
v_gene: TRBV6-5
len: 15
CDR3aa: CASSTLAGSYNEQFF

j_gene: TRBJ1-1
v_gene: TRBV19
len: 17
CDR3aa: CASSPGQGAPMNTEAFF

j_gene: TRBJ1-4
v_gene: TRBV7-2
len: 14
CDR3aa: CASSLNHDRGGLFF

j_gene: TRBJ2-5
v_gene: TRBV3-1/TRBV3-2
len: 17
CDR3aa: CASSQEVQRGPQETQYF

j_gene: TRBJ1-4
v_gene: TRBV6-5
len: 15
CDR3aa: CASSSHHGGNEKLFF

j_gene: TRBJ2-7
v_gene: TRBV4-1
len: 15
CDR3aa: CASSHRGQGGYEQYF

j_gene: TRBJ1-2
v_gene: TRBV3-1/TRBV3-2
len: 12
CDR3aa: CASSLRTGGYTF

j_gene: TRBJ1-6
v_gene: TRBV5-1
len: 15
CDR3aa: CASSPPEGRNSPLHF

j_gene: TRBJ1-5
v_gene: TRBV6-1
len: 15
CDR3aa: CASSELDRGNQPQHF

j_gene: TRBJ2-7
v_gene: TRBV7-6
len: 15
CDR3aa: CASSLTSGTASEQYF

j_gene: TRBJ2-1
v_gene: TRBV3-1/TRBV3-2
len: 17
CDR3aa: CASSQARLAGNGDEQFF

j_gene: TRBJ1-1
v_gene: TRBV6-5
len: 14
CDR3aa: CASSRQPKQGEAFF

j_gene: TRBJ1-4
v_gene: TRBV19
len: 14
CDR3aa: CASRQGTTNEKLFF

j_gene: TRBJ2-2
v_gene: TRBV18
len: 16
CDR3aa: CASSPPSGGAFGELFF

j_gene: TRBJ2-7
v_gene: TRBV11-1
len: 13
CDR3aa: CASSRRLAGKRYF

j_gene: TRBJ2-7
v_gene: TRBV6-5
len: 14
CDR3aa: CASRGQLVAYEQYF

j_gene: TRBJ2-3
v_gene: TRBV4-3
len: 18
CDR3aa: CASSHRLAGGVYTDTQYF

j_gene: TRBJ2-3
v_gene: TRBV12-3/TRBV12-4
len: 13
CDR3aa: CASSLGGAPTQYF

j_gene: TRBJ1-2
v_gene: TRBV5-1
len: 16
CDR3aa: CASSPRFSGGPYGYTF

j_gene: TRBJ2-2
v_gene: TRBV4-1
len: 14
CDR3aa: CASSQTSGTGELFF

j_gene: TRBJ2-3
v_gene: TRBV7-6
len: 18
CDR3aa: CASSLAPVTSGMTDTQYF

j_gene: TRBJ2-7
v_gene: TRBV10-1
len: 14
CDR3aa: CASSRSGDTYEQYF

j_gene: TRBJ2-7
v_gene: TRBV7-8
len: 12
CDR3aa: CASSFQSLEQYF

j_gene: TRBJ2-1
v_gene: TRBV9
len: 13
CDR3aa: CASSENRNNEQFF

j_gene: TRBJ1-2
v_gene: TRBV10-3
len: 15
CDR3aa: CAISPGQEPNYGYTF

j_gene: TRBJ2-5
v_gene: TRBV10-3
len: 15
CDR3aa: CAIGVSGGYQETQYF

j_gene: TRBJ1-1
v_gene: TRBV4-1
len: 16
CDR3aa: CASSQARYRVDTEAFF

j_gene: TRBJ2-2
v_gene: TRBV3-1/TRBV3-2
len: 14
CDR3aa: CASSSTPDSGELFF